The rows below give T cell receptor beta chains drawn from one sample of a study of T cells in Graves' hyperthyroidism and ophthalmopathy. MiXCR was run by TCRdb on the multiplex PCR reads, yielding one entry per CDR3 protein. Among approximately 520,000 distinct CDR3 sequences listed, around a quarter were seen once. The sample taken for sequencing was blood. These receptors were collected from a woman under 40 with Graves' ophthalmopathy. CDR3s leave out the opening cysteine and the closing phenylalanine or tryptophan. The order of the fields is V gene, CDR3 length, CDR3 protein.

v_gene: TRBV11-2; len: 15; CDR3aa: ASSLGQARFSYNEQF
v_gene: TRBV25-1; len: 13; CDR3aa: ASSNRDRPQETQY
v_gene: TRBV13; len: 14; CDR3aa: ASSLGQGEVRTEAF
v_gene: TRBV4-2; len: 12; CDR3aa: ASSHRDGSYEQY
v_gene: TRBV6-5; len: 11; CDR3aa: ASSYDGGHKAF
v_gene: TRBV20-1; len: 11; CDR3aa: SARGDSLSGYT
v_gene: TRBV6-2/TRBV6-3; len: 13; CDR3aa: ASSRQQASNQPQH
v_gene: TRBV12-3/TRBV12-4; len: 11; CDR3aa: ASRGQGRTEQY
v_gene: TRBV4-3; len: 14; CDR3aa: ASSQDNPTGNYGYT
v_gene: TRBV2; len: 10; CDR3aa: ARTGLGTEAF
v_gene: TRBV12-3/TRBV12-4; len: 12; CDR3aa: ASGVSGTHTEAF
v_gene: TRBV14; len: 11; CDR3aa: ASSQGGRDGYT
v_gene: TRBV19; len: 10; CDR3aa: ASDGVQDGYT
v_gene: TRBV11-2; len: 13; CDR3aa: ASSLGDLSNQPQH
v_gene: TRBV5-1; len: 11; CDR3aa: ASSLGDRGKLF
v_gene: TRBV6-1; len: 12; CDR3aa: ASSVSRVGYEQY
v_gene: TRBV30; len: 11; CDR3aa: AWSDTGFGELF
v_gene: TRBV12-3/TRBV12-4; len: 13; CDR3aa: ASSTTPTGSNEQY
v_gene: TRBV30; len: 11; CDR3aa: AWSVEGHGELF
v_gene: TRBV11-2; len: 14; CDR3aa: ASSLYGAGASYEQY
v_gene: TRBV27; len: 11; CDR3aa: ASSSYGQYEQY
v_gene: TRBV19; len: 11; CDR3aa: ASTRQGNQPQH
v_gene: TRBV6-1; len: 10; CDR3aa: ASSKGGGEQY
v_gene: TRBV7-8; len: 13; CDR3aa: ASSLGTGVSDGYT
v_gene: TRBV28; len: 11; CDR3aa: ASSLLGRRPAF
v_gene: TRBV4-1; len: 13; CDR3aa: ASSRNAGQGDGYT
v_gene: TRBV4-1; len: 16; CDR3aa: ASSHVRDRGYGVPEAF
v_gene: TRBV11-1; len: 14; CDR3aa: ASSESTGMGRAEAF